This entry is about one T cell receptor beta chain. No antigen is known for it. The sample is drawn from a study of chemoradiotherapy in HPV16-positive cancers. Repertoires were generated with immunoSEQ multiplex PCR, while TCRdb's copy carries only in-frame clones and drops some. Of about 14,000 clones in the sample, roughly 93% were seen once. The study's findings and limits: Functional assays defining HPV-specific T cells used only a couple of HPV16-positive patients. Candidate HPV-specific clones and E7-related TCR motifs grew in tumor during treatment.

V was clipped by 3 bases and J by 8 bases, with 13 bases between them. This CDR3 comprises 13 residues. Germline V lookup: CDR1 LNHNV, CDR2 YYDKDF (reference sequence). This clonotype was sampled from a human donor with HPV-associated anogenital cancer. This specimen was blood, taken from a patient who underwent chemoradiotherapy. The rearrangement links TRBV15 to TRBJ1-1; D ambiguous. The DNA of the CDR3 is TGTGCCACCAGCAGGTCATGGACGGGGGAAGCTTTCTTT. It specifies CATSRSWTGEAFF.